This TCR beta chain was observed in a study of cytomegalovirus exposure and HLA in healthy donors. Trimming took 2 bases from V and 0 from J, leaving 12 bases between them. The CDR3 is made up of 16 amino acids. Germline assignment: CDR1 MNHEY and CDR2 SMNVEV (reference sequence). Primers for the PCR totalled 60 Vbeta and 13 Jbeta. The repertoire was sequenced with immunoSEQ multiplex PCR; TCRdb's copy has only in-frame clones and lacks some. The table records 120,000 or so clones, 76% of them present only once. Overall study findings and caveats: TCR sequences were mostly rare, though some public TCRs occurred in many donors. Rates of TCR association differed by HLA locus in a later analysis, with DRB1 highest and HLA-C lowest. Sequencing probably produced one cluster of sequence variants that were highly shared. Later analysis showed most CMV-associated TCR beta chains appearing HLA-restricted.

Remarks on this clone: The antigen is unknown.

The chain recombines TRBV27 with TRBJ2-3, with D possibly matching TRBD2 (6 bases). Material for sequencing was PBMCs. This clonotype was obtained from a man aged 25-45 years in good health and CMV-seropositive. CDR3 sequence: CASSLELARSTDTQYF. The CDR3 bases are TGTGCCAGCAGTTTAGAGCTAGCGAGGAGCACAGATACGCAGTATTTT.